The 23 T cell receptor beta chains given below trace back to one sample, sequenced in a study of T cells after yellow fever vaccination. TCRdb independently ran MiXCR on the 5' RACE reads; one entry per CDR3 protein. The sample yields 45,000 to 60,000 distinct CDR3 sequences, around 6.2% seen once. The sequenced sample was PBMCs, either bulk or a sorted T-cell subset (CD4+, CD8+, memory, or dextramer-sorted; not recorded which), obtained on the day of the yellow fever booster vaccination. All receptors come from a man aged 18 to 35 who received the YFV17D yellow fever vaccine.

This clonotype came up many times. The genes are TRBV4-1 and TRBJ2-7; D might be TRBD1 (6 bases). CDR3 size: 13 residues. Between the trimmed V and J ends, which lost 4 bases and 6 bases, there was a span of 13 bases. Per the germline V gene, CDR1 is MGHRA and CDR2 is YSYEKL. For the CDR3, the DNA is TGCGCCAGCAGCCTAACGACAGGCGCCGAGCAGTACTTC. It encodes CASSLTTGAEQYF.

At least ten counts were recorded for this clonotype. The chain is built from TRBV5-1 and TRBJ2-5; weak D call: TRBD2 (7 bases). The CDR3 is 17 amino acids. Trimming left V 2 bases short and J 1 base short, with 18 bases between. Germline loops: CDR1 SGHRS, CDR2 YFSETQ. The CDR3 coding sequence is TGCGCCAGCAGCTTCGGGGGCGGGGGAGCTCCCCAAGAGACCCAGTACTTC. Translated: CASSFGGGGAPQETQYF.

This clonotype occurred many times. This sequence joins TRBV27 and TRBJ2-2; 11 nucleotides align to TRBD1. The CDR3 sequence is 15 residues long. The trim removed 8 bases at V and 7 bases at J, leaving 9 bases unmatched. Germline values: CDR1 MNHEY, CDR2 SMNVEV (reference sequence). CDR3 DNA: TGTGCCAGCCGGACAGGGGGCTCCTCGGGCGGGGAGCTGTTTTTT. Its translation: CASRTGGSSGGELFF.

This clonotype was seen many times. The gene calls are TRBV12-3 or TRBV12-4 and TRBJ2-2; D is uncertain. This CDR3 has 13 residues. Trimming took off 7 bases at V and 2 bases at J, with 8 bases between the two ends. The CDR3 coding sequence is TGTGCCAGCATAAGTACCAACACCGGGGAGCTGTTTTTT. Encoded protein: CASISTNTGELFF.

This clonotype showed up many times. The gene calls are TRBV7-2 and TRBJ2-2; the D gene is possibly TRBD1 (5 bases). The CDR3 sequence is 16 residues long. The germline V gene has CDR1 SGHTA and CDR2 FQGNSA. The V end lost 5 bases, the J end lost 6 bases, and 19 bases lay between the germline ends. The CDR3 sequence: CASSKVAGSFAGELFF. CDR3 DNA sequence: TGTGCCAGCAGCAAAGTGGCAGGGTCGTTCGCCGGGGAGCTGTTTTTT.

The genes are TRBV7-3 and TRBJ2-7; 8 bases align to TRBD2. Looked up from germline, CDR1 is SGHTA and CDR2 is FQGTGA. V was clipped by 5 bases and J by 6 bases; unmatched bases: 9. The CDR3 sequence is 14 residues long. The CDR3 DNA reads as TGTGCCAGCAGCCCGGGGACTAGTGGCGGCGAGCAGTACTTC. Its translation: CASSPGTSGGEQYF. The whole variable domain, remainder taken from reference TRBV7-3 and TRBJ2-7, is GAGVSQTPSNKVTEKGKYVELRCDPISGHTALYWYRQSLGQGPEFLIYFQGTGAADDSGLPNDRFFAVRPEGSVSTLKIQRTERGDSAVYLCASSPGTSGGEQYFGPGTRLTVT.

This clonotype appeared a few times. The V gene is TRBV18, the J gene TRBJ1-2; D gene uncertain. This CDR3 is built from 13 residues. Trimming removed 5 bases at V and 3 bases at J, with 10 bases between. CDR1 KGHSH and CDR2 LQKENI come from the germline V gene. CDR3 amino acids: CASSAAADYGYTF. The CDR3 nucleotides are TGTGCCAGCTCAGCGGCAGCCGACTATGGCTACACCTTC.

This clonotype was picked up a small number of times. CDR3 nucleotide sequence: TGTGCCAGCAGCTTAAGGGGTCTAGCCAAAAACATTCAGTACTTC. This encodes CASSLRGLAKNIQYF. The chain has TRBV11-2 and TRBJ2-4, with TRBD1 as a possible D gene (5 bases). Trimming took 2 bases from V and 0 from J, leaving 8 bases between them. This CDR3 contains 15 residues. Germline-derived CDR1 and CDR2 are SGHAT and FQNNGV.

This sequence joins TRBV7-8 and TRBJ2-2, with 8 positions matching TRBD1. V gave up 1 base and J gave up 6 bases; unmatched junction bases: 4. Germline CDR1 SGHVS, CDR2 FQNEAQ. CDR3 length equals 15 residues. DNA for the CDR3: TGTGCCAGCAGCTTAGGACAGGGGTTCGCCGGGGAGCTGTTTTTT. It codes for CASSLGQGFAGELFF.

This clonotype came up many times. This chain joins TRBV29-1 and TRBJ2-1; D not resolved. The CDR3 covers 12 residues. The germline V gene has CDR1 SQVTM and CDR2 ANQGSEA. Deletions cut 4 bases from V and 4 bases from J, with 8 bases between. In DNA form, the CDR3 reads TGCAGCGTTGCTCCCTCATACAATGAGCAGTTCTTC. Its translation: CSVAPSYNEQFF.

The sample holds a few counts of this clonotype. The chain joins TRBV4-1 to TRBJ2-7; no reliable D call. The germline V and J ends were trimmed by 0 bases and 1 base, with 7 bases remaining between them. From germline, CDR1 is MGHRA and CDR2 YSYEKL. The CDR3 extends over 14 amino acids. The CDR3 protein is CASSQDRSSYEQYF. The CDR3 coding sequence is TGCGCCAGCAGCCAAGACAGGTCATCCTACGAGCAGTACTTC.

This clonotype was detected a few times. V and J are TRBV7-2 and TRBJ1-2, with 7 positions matching TRBD1. With V trimmed by 0 bases and J by 0 bases, 10 bases remained unmatched. The germline V gene has CDR1 SGHTA and CDR2 FQGNSA. CDR3 size: 18 residues. CDR3 loop: CASSLAKGQRASNYGYTF. The CDR3 DNA reads as TGTGCCAGCAGCTTAGCGAAGGGACAGCGAGCCTCTAACTATGGCTACACCTTC.

This clonotype was detected ten times or more. The chain links TRBV20-1 to TRBJ1-1, with D uncertain. Germline V gene sequence: CDR1 DFQATT, CDR2 SNEGSKA (reference sequence). The CDR3 covers 11 residues. Trimming cost V 7 bases and J 7 bases, with 13 bases left between them. In nucleotides, the CDR3 is TGCAGTGGTAAAGGGCTAGGTGAAGCTTTCTTT. Its protein product is CSGKGLGEAFF.

This clonotype occurred a few times. The chain couples TRBV6-6 to TRBJ2-3, with no clear D. CDR1 is MNHNY, CDR2 SVGAGI, per germline (reference sequence). This CDR3 is 16 amino acids long. The V end was cut by 2 bases, the J end by 9 bases, with 21 bases between. The CDR3: CASSYSLQSTDGTQYF. CDR3 sequence (DNA): TGTGCCAGCAGTTACAGTTTACAGTCCACAGATGGGACGCAGTATTTT.

The CDR3 is CASRVFTGEAFF. DNA of the CDR3: TGTGCCAGCAGGGTTTTCACAGGTGAAGCTTTCTTT. This rearrangement joins TRBV6-2 or TRBV6-3 to TRBJ1-1, with D possibly being TRBD1 (5 bases). Deletions cut 6 bases from V and 7 bases from J, with 12 bases between. The germline V gene has CDR1 MNHEY and CDR2 SVGEGT. The CDR3 has 12 amino acids.

In this sample, this clonotype turned up a few times. V gene TRBV6-2 or TRBV6-3 combines with J gene TRBJ2-5; 14 bases line up with TRBD2. J gave up 8 bases and V 6 bases, and 5 bases lay outside the gene matches. The CDR3 contains 14 residues. CDR1 is MNHEY, CDR2 SVGEGT, per germline. DNA for the CDR3: TGTGCCAGCAGGCGGACTAGCGGGGGGCCTACCCAGTACTTC. As protein: CASRRTSGGPTQYF.

The chain has TRBV19 and TRBJ1-2; D ambiguous. This CDR3 contains 14 residues. The germline V gene has CDR1 LNHDA and CDR2 SQIVND (reference sequence). V dropped 3 bases and J dropped 6 bases, with 14 bases sitting between them. The CDR3 region has the DNA TGTGCCAGTAGTATTGACCACGTGTGGGATGGCTACACCTTC. Protein product: CASSIDHVWDGYTF.

In its sample, this clonotype was seen a few times. The chain recombines TRBV7-2 with TRBJ1-2; 8 bases match TRBD1. The trim removed 9 bases at V and 3 bases at J, leaving 15 bases unmatched. Germline V CDR1 and CDR2: SGHTA, FQGNSA. The CDR3 runs 16 residues. The DNA of the CDR3 is TGTGCCAGTACCGTAAACTCAGGGGGCTTGGACTATGGCTACACCTTC. Protein product: CASTVNSGGLDYGYTF.

In its sample, this clonotype was seen many times. The rearrangement joins TRBV7-6 to TRBJ2-7; D gene unclear. Trimming left V 4 bases short and J 7 bases short, with 14 bases between. Germline assignment: CDR1 SGHVS and CDR2 FNYEAQ. The CDR3 consists of 13 residues. The CDR3 loop is CASSSDLSYEQYV. The CDR3 bases are TGTGCCAGCAGCTCGGACCTCTCTTATGAGCAGTACGTC.

This clonotype was seen at least ten times. The CDR3 coding sequence is TGTGCCAGCTCACCCCTGACGGGAATAATGTACGAGCAGTACTTC. It codes for CASSPLTGIMYEQYF. The chain carries TRBV18 and TRBJ2-7; tentatively, D is TRBD2 (5 bases). Trimming removed 3 bases at V and 4 bases at J, with 16 bases between. This CDR3 is 15 amino acids long. From germline, CDR1 is KGHSH and CDR2 LQKENI.

The chain employs TRBV27 and TRBJ2-6; D unresolved. The V gene lost 5 bases and the J gene lost 3 bases, with 11 bases spanning the gap. This CDR3 is built from 15 residues. Germline assignment: CDR1 MNHEY and CDR2 SMNVEV (reference sequence). CDR3 loop: CASSPLPVGANVLTF. The CDR3 DNA reads as TGTGCCAGCAGTCCCCTTCCAGTTGGGGCCAACGTCCTGACTTTC.

This clonotype has just a few counts. The chain is built from TRBV5-6 and TRBJ1-3, with 7 bases matching TRBD1. The CDR3 length is 14 residues. V lost 3 bases to trimming and J lost 6 bases; unmatched junction nucleotides: 6. In germline, CDR1 is SGHDT, CDR2 YYEEEE. CDR3 amino acids: CASSSRTGPNTIYF. CDR3 nucleotides: TGTGCCAGCAGCTCACGGACAGGACCAAACACCATATATTTT.

The chain is built from TRBV6-2 or TRBV6-3 and TRBJ2-7; D is possibly TRBD1 (5 bases). This CDR3 is built from 16 residues. Germline V gene data show CDR1 as MNHEY and CDR2 as SVGEGT. Trimming shortened V by 2 bases and J by 2 bases, and 16 bases separated the two germline ends. CDR3 nucleotide sequence: TGTGCCAGCAGTTACCCCCTTGTGGGGCTACCCTACGAGCAGTACTTC. It specifies CASSYPLVGLPYEQYF.